Following are 32 T cell receptor beta chains from one sample sequenced in a study of tissue T cells after allogeneic stem cell transplantation. Time point reported: mouse harvest day 7 after allogeneic transplant. Each mouse received 10^7 T-cell-depleted marrow cells plus 10^6 splenic CD5+ T cells by tail vein. Assay: immunoSEQ multiplex PCR; the TCRdb copy retains only in-frame clones and omits some. The repertoire includes 6,500 to 7,500 clones, about 50% of them detected once, and roughly 3.9% sits in the top ten. The sequencing sample was made of gut tissue. The source of these receptors is a female BALB/c mouse given C57BL/6 T cells with graft-versus-host disease after an allogeneic hematopoietic cell transplant.

As to this clone: Gene and germline names: mouse. The sequenced fragment ends 1 residue before the CDR3 boundary, so the rest is inferred from the germline J gene. The chain joins TRBV26 to TRBJ2-4; D is unresolved. The V end was cut by 6 bases, the J end by 4 bases, with 11 bases between. Looked up from germline, CDR1 is KGHPV and CDR2 is FQNQEV (reference sequence). The CDR3 contains 13 residues. The CDR3 bases that were read are TGTGCCAGCAGACCCCACGGGAAAAACACCTTGTAC. This codes for CASRPHGKNTLY. The whole CDR3 is CASRPHGKNTLYF.

For this clone: The gene names here belong to mouse. The DNA ends 1 residue before the CDR3 does, and the rest of the CDR3 is filled in from the germline J gene. The chain joins TRBV29 to TRBJ1-4, with 11 nucleotides matching TRBD1. In germline, CDR1 is MSHET, CDR2 SYDVDS. V shed 6 bases, J shed 3 bases, and the junction held 3 bases outside the gene matches. The CDR3 extends over 15 amino acids. Partial CDR3 DNA: TGTGCTAGCAGCTGGACAGGGGGCCCCAACGAAAGATTATTT. Translating it yields CASSWTGGPNERLF. The complete CDR3 sequence is CASSWTGGPNERLFF.

As regards this clone: The listed genes are named as in mouse. The read terminates 1 residue before the CDR3 end, so the remaining end is supplied by the germline J gene. The V call is TRBV12-2, the J call TRBJ2-7; no reliable D call. The CDR3 has 12 residues. Germline CDR1 SGHLS, CDR2 HYDKME. V shed 4 bases and J shed 4 bases, with 10 bases lying between them. The CDR3 DNA, read in part, is TGTGCCAGCTCCCCGGACGGTTATGAACAGTAC. As protein: CASSPDGYEQY. The CDR3 in full is CASSPDGYEQYF.

In its sample, this clone was seen a few times. Germline and genes here are mouse. The read terminates 1 residue before the CDR3 end, so the remaining end is supplied by the germline J gene. The J gene is TRBJ2-3, the V gene TRBV23; the table's D call, TRBD1, was not checked against the DNA. The CDR3 is 13 residues long. The V gene's germline CDR1 is KGHTA and CDR2 FQNQQP. CDR3 region: CSSSQSGSETLYF. The DNA read from the CDR3 is TGCTCCAGCAGTCAATCAGGGTCAGAAACGCTGTAT.

Details on this clone: Gene names follow the mouse nomenclature. The sequenced fragment ends 1 residue before the CDR3 boundary, so the rest is inferred from the germline J gene. The chain carries TRBV1 and TRBJ2-7; no clear D gene. This CDR3 has 10 residues. The germline CDR1 and CDR2 sequences are NSQYPW and LRSPGD (reference sequence). Trimming removed 3 bases at V and 4 bases at J, with 1 base between. The covered CDR3 bases are TGCACCTGCAGTGCTTATGAACAGTAC. Its translation is CTCSAYEQY. The complete CDR3 reads CTCSAYEQYF.

About this clone: These gene names are mouse names. The read is 1 residue too short to cover the CDR3 end, so that end is filled in from the germline J gene. This chain joins TRBV1 and TRBJ2-5; the match to TRBD2 covers 12 bases. Unmatched junction bases numbered 6, after V lost 4 bases and J lost 4 bases. CDR3 length: 16 amino acids. CDR1 is NSQYPW, CDR2 LRSPGD, per germline (reference sequence). The sequenced part of the CDR3 DNA is TGCACCTGCAGTGGGGGACTGGGGGGTAAGGAAGACACCCAGTAC. Translating gives CTCSGGLGGKEDTQY. The whole CDR3 sequence is CTCSGGLGGKEDTQYF.

With regard to this clone: The listed genes are named as in mouse. Sequencing ends 1 residue short of the CDR3 end; the germline J gene provides the rest. The genes are TRBV26 and TRBJ2-2, with D perhaps TRBD1 or TRBD2 (5 bases each). CDR3 length equals 13 residues. The germline V gene encodes CDR1 KGHPV and CDR2 FQNQEV (reference sequence). Trimming removed 2 bases at V and 7 bases at J, with 8 bases between. The sequenced part of the CDR3 DNA is TGTGCCAGCAGTCTGGAGGGGCTCGGGCAGCTCTAC. This encodes CASSLEGLGQLY. Given in full, the CDR3 is CASSLEGLGQLYF.

Remarks on this clone: The germline and genes are mouse ones. The read ends 1 residue early relative to the CDR3; the germline J gene fills the gap. The rearrangement joins TRBV12-1 to TRBJ2-2; weak D call: TRBD1 (6 bases). The CDR3 is 15 amino acids. Trimming stripped 0 bases from V and 1 base from J, with 8 bases between. CDR1 is SGHSN and CDR2 is HYEKVE in the germline V gene. The CDR3 here is CASSLPGQNTGQLYF. CDR3 bases read: TGTGCCAGCTCTCTCCCGGGACAAAACACCGGGCAGCTCTAC.

Regarding this clone: Here the gene names and germline are mouse. The CDR3 loop reads CASNPDSNTGQLYF. CDR3 DNA (partial): TGTGCCAGCAACCCGGACAGTAACACCGGGCAGCTCTAC. The rearrangement uses TRBV2 and TRBJ2-2, with D possibly being TRBD1 (6 bases). The CDR3 end lies 1 residue beyond the end of the read and is filled in from the germline J gene. CDR1 is LGHNA and CDR2 is YSYQKL in the germline V gene. This CDR3 spans 14 amino acids. Between the trimmed V and J ends, which lost 7 bases and 2 bases, there was a span of 11 bases.

A word on this clone: Mouse germline and gene names are used. From the germline J gene comes the end of the CDR3, since the read stops 1 residue before it. The chain is built from TRBV31 and TRBJ1-6; 7 positions match TRBD1. TRBJ1-6 has ORF status, its function being uncertain. This CDR3 has 15 amino acids. Germline CDR1 and CDR2: GKSSPN and SITVG. V dropped 0 bases and J dropped 3; count of bases not matched to a gene: 2. The DNA read from the CDR3 is TGTGCCTGGAGTCTAGACAGGGACTATAATTCGCCCCTCTAC. Its translation is CAWSLDRDYNSPLY. The complete CDR3 sequence is CAWSLDRDYNSPLYF.

Only a few counts were recorded for this clone. Mouse names are used for the genes. With the read ending 1 residue before the CDR3 end, the germline J gene is used to fill in that end. V and J are TRBV31 and TRBJ2-5, with 8 bases lining up with TRBD1. The CDR3 loop spans 15 amino acids. Per the germline V gene, CDR1 is GKSSPN and CDR2 is SITVG. With V trimmed by 1 base and J by 3 bases, 6 bases remained unmatched. CDR3 DNA (partial): TGTGCCTGGAGTCCGACAGGGGTAAGGCAAGACACCCAGTAC. Translation: CAWSPTGVRQDTQY. The whole CDR3 region reads CAWSPTGVRQDTQYF.

This clone was recorded a few times. Gene and germline names: mouse. The DNA ends 1 residue before the CDR3 does, and the rest of the CDR3 is filled in from the germline J gene. This sample includes further DNA sequences coding for the same CDR3. This chain joins TRBV26 and TRBJ1-4; tentative D call: TRBD1 (6 bases). The V and J ends lost 4 bases and 3 bases respectively, with 9 bases between them. The germline V gene encodes CDR1 KGHPV and CDR2 FQNQEV (reference sequence). The length of the CDR3 is 14 residues. CDR3 loop: CASSPGTTNERLFF. The part of the CDR3 DNA that was read is TGTGCCAGCAGTCCGGGGACAACCAACGAAAGATTATTT.

This clone was seen a handful of times. Gene names follow the mouse nomenclature. Read coverage stops 1 residue before the CDR3 terminus; the germline J gene supplies the remainder. J is TRBJ1-5 and V is TRBV26; perhaps TRBD1 as D (6 bases). This CDR3 is 15 amino acids long. The V gene lost 2 bases and the J gene lost 2 bases, with 10 bases spanning the gap. Germline assignment: CDR1 KGHPV and CDR2 FQNQEV (reference sequence). The sequenced CDR3 bases are TGTGCCAGCAGTCTGGGGGGGCTGGACAACCAGGCTCCGCTT. Protein product: CASSLGGLDNQAPL. The complete CDR3 sequence is CASSLGGLDNQAPLF.

Remarks on this clone: These gene names are mouse names. The CDR3 end falls 1 residue outside the read, so it is completed with the germline J gene. The V and J genes are TRBV31 and TRBJ2-1; 8 bases are a match to TRBD2. This CDR3 is 15 amino acids long. Germline V gene data show CDR1 as GKSSPN and CDR2 as SITVG. V lost 0 bases, J lost 3 bases, and 4 bases stayed unmatched. The CDR3 spells CAWSLEWGGYAEQFF. The covered CDR3 bases are TGTGCCTGGAGTCTAGAGTGGGGGGGCTATGCTGAGCAGTTC. Together with reference TRBV31 and TRBJ2-1, the CDR3 gives the full variable domain: AQTIHQWPVAEIKAVGSPLSLGCTIKGKSSPNLYWYWQATGGTLQQLFYSITVGQVESVVQLNLSASRPKDDQFILSTEKLLLSHSGFYLCAWSLEWGGYAEQFFGPGTRLTVL.

As for this clone: Gene names are the mouse ones. The read stops 1 residue short of the end of the CDR3; the missing end is completed from the germline J gene. The chain joins TRBV3 to TRBJ2-7, with D tentatively TRBD2 (6 bases). The germline V and J ends were trimmed by 5 bases and 3 bases, with 11 bases remaining between them. This CDR3 has 13 residues. Per germline, CDR1 SNHLY and CDR2 FYNGKV (reference sequence). This CDR3 reads CASSTGTHYEQYF. Partial CDR3 DNA: TGTGCCAGCAGCACCGGGACTCACTATGAACAGTAC.

This clone has just a few counts. The gene symbols are mouse symbols. The read comes to an end 1 residue before the CDR3 does, leaving the germline J gene to fill in the end. The chain carries TRBV15 and TRBJ1-2; TRBD1 matches 7 bases. The J segment lost 4 bases and the V segment lost 1 base, leaving 3 bases of the junction unmatched. CDR1 and CDR2 from the germline V gene are SGHND and FRSKSL. This CDR3 has 14 residues. The CDR3: CASSLGQGGSDYTF. The part of the CDR3 DNA that was read is TGTGCCAGCAGTTTAGGGCAGGGGGGCTCCGACTACACC.

About this clone: Each gene name is a mouse one. The CDR3 reads CASSPWTKANSDYTF. CDR3 DNA (partial): TGTGCCAGCAGTCCCTGGACAAAAGCAAACTCCGACTACACC. The J gene is TRBJ1-2, the V gene TRBV26, with D maybe TRBD1 (5 bases). The read terminates 1 residue ahead of where the CDR3 ends, so the germline J gene completes it. Deletions cut 4 bases from V and 0 bases from J, with 12 bases between. Looked up from germline, CDR1 is KGHPV and CDR2 is FQNQEV (reference sequence). CDR3 length: 15 residues.

This clone has only a few counts. Mouse names are used for the genes. The DNA ends 1 residue before the CDR3 does, and the rest of the CDR3 is filled in from the germline J gene. The chain employs TRBV19 and TRBJ2-7; 11 nucleotides match TRBD2. V was pared by 5 bases and J by 0 bases, with 4 bases of the junction left unmatched. Germline V gene sequence: CDR1 FNHDT, CDR2 SITEND (reference sequence). The CDR3 covers 15 residues. The CDR3 region is CASSRDWGSSYEQYF. The part of the CDR3 DNA that was read is TGTGCCAGCAGCCGGGACTGGGGGAGCTCCTATGAACAGTAC.

Regarding this clone: Genes and germline are mouse. Read data end 1 residue before the CDR3 end; the end is taken from the germline J gene. The chain recombines TRBV12-1 with TRBJ2-5; weak D call: TRBD2 (5 bases). CDR3 length equals 14 residues. The V end lost 0 bases, the J end lost 3 bases, and 9 bases lay between the germline ends. Germline V gives CDR1 SGHSN, CDR2 HYEKVE. Incomplete CDR3 DNA: TGTGCCAGCTCTCTCAGTGGGGAGCAAGACACCCAGTAC. Its translation is CASSLSGEQDTQY. The whole CDR3 sequence is CASSLSGEQDTQYF.

This clone was seen just once. Each gene name is a mouse one. The CDR3 extends 1 residue past the end of the read, so its final part is completed from the germline J gene. This chain connects TRBV15 to TRBJ1-1, with D maybe TRBD1 (6 bases). The CDR3 runs to 14 residues. The V gene lost 6 bases and the J gene lost 0 bases, with 11 bases spanning the gap. Per germline, CDR1 SGHND and CDR2 FRSKSL. CDR3 amino acids: CASSRDTSNTEVFF. CDR3 DNA, as far as it was read: TGTGCCAGCAGCAGGGACACCTCAAACACAGAAGTCTTC.

In the case of this clone: Mouse germline and gene names are used. The read is 1 residue too short to cover the CDR3 end, so that end is filled in from the germline J gene. This chain uses TRBV26 with TRBJ2-3; 7 bases fit TRBD1. CDR1 KGHPV and CDR2 FQNQEV come from the germline V gene (reference sequence). The CDR3 covers 15 residues. V shed 4 bases and J 0 bases; nucleotides not matched to a gene: 4. The CDR3 bases that were read are TGTGCCAGCAGTCGACAGGGCTCTAGTGCAGAAACGCTGTAT. This sequence encodes CASSRQGSSAETLY. In full, the CDR3 is CASSRQGSSAETLYF.

A note on this clone: Gene names and germline match the mouse. The CDR3 end lies 1 residue beyond the end of the read and is filled in from the germline J gene. The gene calls are TRBV12-2 and TRBJ2-7, with 12 bases lining up with TRBD2. Germline values: CDR1 SGHLS, CDR2 HYDKME. With V trimmed by 5 bases and J by 4 bases, 5 bases remained unmatched. This CDR3 spans 14 amino acids. The CDR3 loop is CASFADWGGYEQYF. The part of the CDR3 DNA that was read is TGTGCCAGCTTTGCGGACTGGGGGGGGTATGAACAGTAC.

Turning to this clone: The gene names here belong to mouse. From the germline J gene comes the end of the CDR3, since the read stops 1 residue before it. The chain couples TRBV26 to TRBJ1-3; D uncertain. The germline V gene encodes CDR1 KGHPV and CDR2 FQNQEV (reference sequence). This CDR3 spans 13 amino acids. Between the trimmed V and J ends, which lost 2 bases and 0 bases, there was a span of 2 bases. CDR3 sequence reads: CASSLDSGNTLYF. The CDR3 DNA, read in part, is TGTGCCAGCAGTCTGGATTCTGGAAATACGCTCTAT. Together with reference TRBV26 and TRBJ1-3, the CDR3 gives the full variable domain: NSKVIQTPRYLVKGQGQKAKMRCIPEKGHPVVFWYQQNKNNEFKFLINFQNQEVLQQIDMTEKRFSAECPSNSPCSLEIQSSEAGDSALYLCASSLDSGNTLYFGEGSRLIVV.

A word on this clone: The genes and germline here are from mouse. Partial CDR3 DNA: TGTGCCAGCAGTCGGACAGATTCCTATAATTCGCCCCTCTAC. Residues: CASSRTDSYNSPLY. The entire CDR3 protein reads CASSRTDSYNSPLYF. This sequence joins TRBV26 and TRBJ1-6; tentative D call: TRBD1 (6 bases). The DNA ends 1 residue before the CDR3 does, and the rest of the CDR3 is filled in from the germline J gene. TRBJ1-6 qualifies as an ORF whose function is uncertain. The CDR3 spans 15 residues. The V and J ends lost 4 bases and 0 bases respectively, with 7 bases between them. The germline gives CDR1 KGHPV, CDR2 FQNQEV (reference sequence).

A note on this clone: Genes and germline are mouse. The read finishes 1 residue shy of the CDR3 end, and the germline J gene is used to complete it. This chain joins TRBV13-1 and TRBJ2-3, with a possible D match to TRBD1 (6 bases). The V and J ends lost 4 bases and 5 bases respectively, with 11 bases between them. The CDR3 sequence is 13 residues long. In germline, CDR1 is NSHNY, CDR2 SYGAGN. Here the CDR3 reads CASSQGRGETLYF. CDR3 bases read: TGTGCCAGCAGTCAGGGGAGAGGAGAAACGCTGTAT.

As to this clone: Genes and germline come from the mouse. The read comes to an end 1 residue before the CDR3 does, leaving the germline J gene to fill in the end. The V gene is TRBV5, the J gene TRBJ2-5, with 7 bases lining up with TRBD1. With V trimmed by 0 bases and J by 4 bases, 1 base remained unmatched. The CDR3 loop spans 14 amino acids. The germline gives CDR1 LGHNA, CDR2 YNLKQL (reference sequence). This chain's CDR3 is CASSQEDREDTQYF. The part of the CDR3 DNA that was read is TGTGCCAGCAGCCAAGAAGACAGGGAAGACACCCAGTAC.

For this clone: Gene names follow the mouse nomenclature. The CDR3 is cut off 1 residue early in the read; its end comes from the germline J gene. The genes are TRBV23 and TRBJ2-4; no DNA check was done on the table's D call, TRBD1. The germline V gene encodes CDR1 KGHTA and CDR2 FQNQQP. There are 13 residues in the CDR3. The CDR3 is CSSSQDNQNTLYF. The sequenced part of the CDR3 DNA is TGCTCCAGCAGTCAGGACAATCAAAACACCTTGTAC.

This clone was recorded once. Gene labels here are mouse ones. Read data end 1 residue before the CDR3 end; the end is taken from the germline J gene. The chain has TRBV15 and TRBJ1-4, with unresolved D. Germline V gene data show CDR1 as SGHND and CDR2 as FRSKSL. The CDR3 has 14 residues. Trimming left V 2 bases short and J 2 bases short, with 6 bases between. The sequenced part of the CDR3 DNA is TGTGCCAGCAGTTTATCGGGGTCCAACGAAAGATTATTT. Translated: CASSLSGSNERLF. The full CDR3 sequence reads CASSLSGSNERLFF. The full variable domain, in which reference TRBV15 and TRBJ1-4 provide the parts outside the CDR3, is DAGVTQTPRHEVAEKGQTIILKCEPVSGHNDLFWYRQTKIQGLELLSYFRSKSLMEDGGAFKDRFKAEMLNSSFSTLKIQPTEPKDSAVYLCASSLSGSNERLFFGHGTKLSVL.

This clone was seen only a few times. Mouse gene names apply. Read data end 1 residue before the CDR3 end; the end is taken from the germline J gene. V gene TRBV26 combines with J gene TRBJ2-7; 7 bases are shared with TRBD1. Per the germline V gene, CDR1 is KGHPV and CDR2 is FQNQEV (reference sequence). CDR3 length: 14 residues. Trimming at V came to 4 bases and at J to 0 bases, leaving 3 bases not matched to a gene. The CDR3 protein is CASSPGQNSYEQYF. The CDR3 DNA, read in part, is TGTGCCAGCAGTCCGGGACAGAACTCCTATGAACAGTAC.

For this clone: Here the gene names and germline are mouse. The CDR3 end lies 1 residue beyond the end of the read and is filled in from the germline J gene. The J gene is TRBJ2-3, the V gene TRBV3; D may be TRBD1 (8 bases). CDR3 size: 15 residues. V was shortened by 0 bases and J by 5 bases, with 12 bases between the two germline ends. CDR1 and CDR2 (germline): SNHLY, FYNGKV (reference sequence). CDR3: CASSLATGGGETLYF. The part of the CDR3 DNA that was read is TGTGCCAGCAGCTTAGCCACAGGGGGGGGAGAAACGCTGTAT.

In its sample, this clone was seen a few times. The genes and germline here are from mouse. The read falls 1 residue short of the CDR3 end, and the missing part is taken from the germline J gene. The chain couples TRBV3 to TRBJ1-4; possible D gene TRBD1, 6 bases. CDR1 and CDR2 (germline): SNHLY, FYNGKV (reference sequence). The V and J ends lost 1 base and 3 bases respectively, with 9 bases between them. The CDR3 loop spans 15 amino acids. The sequenced CDR3 bases are TGTGCCAGCAGCTTAGTGGGACAACCCAACGAAAGATTATTT. The encoded protein is CASSLVGQPNERLF. The complete CDR3 protein is CASSLVGQPNERLFF.

This clone was observed a handful of times. Any gene name here is a mouse gene name. The chain's CDR3 is CASSLRGREQYF. The sequenced CDR3 bases are TGTGCCAGCAGTCTCCGGGGTCGGGAACAGTAC. This sequence joins TRBV26 and TRBJ2-7; D is unclear. The sequence runs out 1 residue before the end of the CDR3; the remainder is reconstructed from the germline J gene. Germline values: CDR1 KGHPV, CDR2 FQNQEV (reference sequence). This CDR3 has 12 residues. Trimming took off 3 bases at V and 7 bases at J, with 10 bases between the two ends.